Given below is one TCR beta chain in context. This sample is part of a study of blood T cell repertoires in COVID-19. As handled by the study authors: Nucleated cell counts were estimated from reference gene primer amplification. This table comes from immunoSEQ multiplex PCR, and its TCRdb copy is limited to in-frame clones, with some not included. The V and J calls and clone size were taken over from that table, and D and trimming were inferred from the DNA. The table lists nearly 250,000 clones, roughly 86% of them singletons, with roughly 6.2% in the top ten. Germline V gene sequence: CDR1 SGHRS, CDR2 YFSETQ. The CDR3 consists of 14 residues. Deletions cut 5 bases from V and 7 bases from J, with 13 bases between.

Sequencing was done on a sample of peripheral blood. The clonotype was recovered from an elderly woman with COVID-19, enrolled during active disease. The V gene is TRBV5-1, the J gene TRBJ1-6, with D possibly matching TRBD1 (5 bases). Here the CDR3 DNA reads TGCGCCAGCAGTCAGGCAGGGCAAAATTCACCCCTCCACTTT. Translating it yields CASSQAGQNSPLHF.